One sample yielded the 23 T cell receptor beta chains listed below, sequenced in a study of regulatory T cells in long-lasting Graves disease. Construction of TCR beta libraries relied on iRepertoire HTBI primers and on Arm-PCR targeting CDR3 regions. TCRdb passed the multiplex PCR reads through MiXCR, listing each CDR3 protein once. This repertoire shows over 300,000 distinct CDR3 sequences, roughly 15% found once; its top ten account for about 20%. The time point denotes: newly diagnosed GD, antithyroid drugs for less than 3 months. Extracted RNA from PBMCs served as the source of the TCR library. The sample here was peripheral blood mononuclear cells (PBMCs), taken at new diagnosis, from a patient treated with antithyroid drugs. The receptor source for this set is a female donor with Graves disease.

This clonotype was seen a few times. The chain is built from TRBV4-1 and TRBJ1-3, with D uncertain. The CDR3 length is 15 residues. Trimming stripped 2 bases from V and 0 bases from J, with 8 bases between. The germline CDR1 and CDR2 sequences are MGHRA and YSYEKL. The CDR3 reads CASSQPGSSGNTIYF. CDR3 in DNA: TGCGCCAGCAGCCAACCGGGGAGCTCTGGAAACACCATATATTTT.

The chain joins TRBV20-1 to TRBJ2-7; 7 nucleotides match TRBD1. Trimming took 6 bases from V and 3 from J; bases not matched to a gene: 8. There are 13 residues in the CDR3. Per germline, CDR1 DFQATT and CDR2 SNEGSKA (reference sequence). CDR3 amino acids: CSAEPTGRYEQYF. The CDR3 bases are TGCAGTGCCGAGCCGACAGGGCGCTACGAGCAGTACTTC.

This clonotype was observed many times. This sequence joins TRBV10-3 and TRBJ2-3; D may be TRBD1 (6 bases). This CDR3 has 14 residues. Looked up from germline, CDR1 is ENHRY and CDR2 is SYGVKD. Between the trimmed V and J ends, which lost 4 bases and 2 bases, there was a span of 10 bases. CDR3 region: CAISGRQATDTQYF. Written as DNA, the CDR3 is TGTGCCATCAGTGGTAGACAGGCCACAGATACGCAGTATTTT.

This clonotype has ten or more counts. V usage is TRBV5-5 and J usage is TRBJ2-3, with 9 bases aligning to TRBD2. The J segment lost 4 bases and the V segment lost 1 base, leaving 4 bases of the junction unmatched. Germline values: CDR1 SGHKS, CDR2 YYEKEE (reference sequence). The CDR3 is 15 amino acids. The CDR3 is CASSLSSGDADTQYF. The CDR3 DNA is TGTGCCAGCAGCTTGTCTAGCGGGGACGCAGATACGCAGTATTTT. The complete variable domain, with remaining parts taken from reference TRBV5-5 and TRBJ2-3, reads DAGVTQSPTHLIKTRGQQVTLRCSPISGHKSVSWYQQVLGQGPQFIFQYYEKEERGRGNFPDRFSARQFPNYSSELNVNALLLGDSALYLCASSLSSGDADTQYFGPGTRLTVL.

This clonotype was seen ten or more times. The chain has TRBV6-1 and TRBJ1-1; 7 bases align to TRBD1. This CDR3 is built from 17 residues. The ends lost 6 bases at V and 0 bases at J; junction bases unmatched: 13. Germline CDR1 reads MNHNS; CDR2 reads SASEGT. The chain's CDR3 is CASRPTPGTVMNTEAFF. The CDR3 nucleotides are TGTGCCAGCAGGCCAACCCCCGGGACAGTCATGAACACTGAAGCTTTCTTT.

Ten or more counts support this clonotype. The J gene is TRBJ2-7, the V gene TRBV4-3, with a possible D match to TRBD2 (5 bases). Trimming stripped 0 bases from V and 0 bases from J, with 9 bases between. The V gene's germline CDR1 is LGHNA and CDR2 YSLEER. There are 15 residues in the CDR3. CDR3 DNA sequence: TGCGCCAGCAGCCAAGATCCAGCGGACTCCTACGAGCAGTACTTC. As protein: CASSQDPADSYEQYF.

This clonotype was seen at least ten times. The chain joins TRBV6-1 to TRBJ2-5, with TRBD1 matching 10 bases. Trimming cost V 3 bases and J 4 bases; bases outside gene matches: 5. The CDR3 contains 15 residues. The germline V gene encodes CDR1 MNHNS and CDR2 SASEGT. This CDR3 reads CASSEVRDRGETQYF. The CDR3 DNA reads as TGTGCCAGCAGTGAGGTCCGGGACAGGGGAGAGACCCAGTACTTC.

This clonotype appeared many times. J is TRBJ2-7 and V is TRBV5-1; D is uncertain. The germline V gene encodes CDR1 SGHRS and CDR2 YFSETQ. CDR3 length: 14 amino acids. The ends were cut back, 4 bases at V and 1 base at J, with 12 bases in the middle. The CDR3 DNA sequence: TGCGCCAGCAGCCCGTATCCCGGATCCTACGAGCAGTACTTC. It yields the protein CASSPYPGSYEQYF.

This clonotype was detected many times. The V and J genes are TRBV9 and TRBJ1-2; tentatively, D is TRBD1 (6 bases). Trimming cost V 0 bases and J 0 bases, with 9 bases left between them. Germline loops: CDR1 SGDLS, CDR2 YYNGEE. The CDR3 is 15 amino acids. This CDR3 reads CASSVEGHTNYGYTF. CDR3 DNA: TGTGCCAGCAGCGTAGAGGGACATACTAACTATGGCTACACCTTC.

This clonotype was picked up many times. The gene calls are TRBV11-2 and TRBJ2-7, with D tentatively TRBD2 (6 bases). This CDR3 spans 15 amino acids. The germline V gene has CDR1 SGHAT and CDR2 FQNNGV. The V gene lost 5 bases and the J gene lost 2 bases, with 16 bases spanning the gap. The CDR3 coding sequence is TGTGCCAGCAGCAGGGGACTCCTAGGGCCCTACGAGCAGTACTTC. This codes for CASSRGLLGPYEQYF.

This clonotype was seen at least ten times. The V and J genes are TRBV27 and TRBJ2-3, with 13 bases that match TRBD2. This CDR3 comprises 15 residues. CDR1 MNHEY and CDR2 SMNVEV come from the germline V gene (reference sequence). V gave up 5 bases and J gave up 6 bases; unmatched junction bases: 5. The CDR3 region is CASSPGTSGKDTQYF. The DNA for the CDR3 is TGTGCCAGCAGTCCCGGGACTAGCGGGAAGGATACGCAGTATTTT.

This chain uses TRBV6-2 or TRBV6-3 with TRBJ2-3; 8 positions agree with TRBD1. With V trimmed by 2 bases and J by 6 bases, 7 bases remained unmatched. The CDR3 totals 15 residues. Germline assignment: CDR1 MNHEY and CDR2 SVGEGT. The CDR3 DNA is TGTGCCAGCAGTTACCGCGGGACAGGTGGGGATACGCAGTATTTT. As protein: CASSYRGTGGDTQYF.

The chain is built from TRBV20-1 and TRBJ1-3; TRBD1 aligns across 10 bases. The CDR3 sequence is 16 residues long. Trimming cost V 4 bases and J 2 bases; bases outside gene matches: 8. Per the germline V gene, CDR1 is DFQATT and CDR2 is SNEGSKA (reference sequence). This chain's CDR3 is CSATSLGTGAGNTIYF. In DNA form, the CDR3 reads TGCAGTGCTACATCACTAGGGACAGGGGCTGGAAACACCATATATTTT.

For this clonotype: One base away lies a much larger clone, so this may be a sequencing read error. This chain joins TRBV2 and TRBJ1-1, with no clear D. The closer fit of TRBJ2-3 to the DNA end suggests the J call may be wrong. CDR1 and CDR2 from the germline V gene are SNHLY and FYNNEI. The CDR3 runs 11 residues. CDR3 residues: CARSDLHTQYF. Written as DNA, the CDR3 is TGTGCCCGCAGTGATCTGCATACGCAGTATTTT.

V is TRBV4-3 and J is TRBJ2-7; tentatively, D is TRBD1 (6 bases). Trimming left V 2 bases short and J 3 bases short, with 14 bases between. Germline assignment: CDR1 LGHNA and CDR2 YSLEER. The CDR3 is 15 amino acids. The DNA for the CDR3 is TGCGCCAGCAGCCAACTCTATCAGGGGAGCTACGAGCAGTACTTC. This sequence encodes CASSQLYQGSYEQYF.

This clonotype was detected many times. The rearrangement joins TRBV28 to TRBJ2-3, with 7 positions matching TRBD2. Trimming cost V 3 bases and J 6 bases; bases outside gene matches: 6. Germline V gives CDR1 MDHEN, CDR2 SYDVKM. The CDR3 is 14 amino acids. The CDR3 DNA is TGTGCCAGCAGTTTCGGGGGAGGGCGCGATACGCAGTATTTT. Protein product: CASSFGGGRDTQYF.

The table lists this clonotype with many counts. The chain is built from TRBV5-6 and TRBJ1-5; 7 bases line up with TRBD1. V was clipped by 4 bases and J by 1 base; unmatched bases: 11. Germline V gene data show CDR1 as SGHDT and CDR2 as YYEEEE. The CDR3 sequence is 17 residues long. CDR3 nucleotides: TGTGCCAGCAGCGTATGGAGAAGGGGGCTCAGCAATCAGCCCCAGCATTTT. Translation gives CASSVWRRGLSNQPQHF.

V is TRBV2 and J is TRBJ1-6; D perhaps matches TRBD1 (6 bases). Germline-derived CDR1 and CDR2 are SNHLY and FYNNEI. V dropped 5 bases and J dropped 15 bases, with 17 bases sitting between them. This CDR3 comprises 13 residues. CDR3 in amino acids: CASSRGDRLRLHF. CDR3 bases: TGTGCCAGCAGTCGCGGCGACAGGCTTCGCCTCCACTTT.

Regarding this clonotype: The conserved phenylalanine or tryptophan normally closing the CDR3 is absent here, so this likely arose from a read error. The V and J genes are TRBV20-1 and TRBJ2-3, with D possibly matching TRBD2 (6 bases). V gave up 6 bases and J gave up 4 bases, with 23 bases separating them. Per germline, CDR1 DFQATT and CDR2 SNEGSKA (reference sequence). The CDR3 spans 16 residues. CDR3 in amino acids: CSAIPAGGEFADTQYL. The CDR3 bases are TGCAGTGCCATCCCAGCGGGTGGGGAGTTCGCAGATACGCAGTATTTG.

With respect to this clonotype: Since no conserved phenylalanine or tryptophan closes the CDR3, a read error is the likely cause. This chain connects TRBV20-1 to TRBJ2-7; D not resolved. This CDR3 comprises 12 residues. CDR1 is DFQATT, CDR2 SNEGSKA, per germline (reference sequence). V dropped 6 bases and J dropped 2 bases, with 11 bases sitting between them. CDR3 bases: TGCAGTGCCACAGCGAGTACCTACGAGCAGTACCTC. Translated, it gives CSATASTYEQYL.

In its sample, this clonotype was seen many times. The chain links TRBV5-1 to TRBJ1-5; perhaps TRBD1 as D (6 bases). This CDR3 comprises 16 residues. The V gene's germline CDR1 is SGHRS and CDR2 YFSETQ. The V and J ends lost 5 bases and 2 bases respectively, with 17 bases between them. The CDR3 here is CASRPGGGGGNQPQHF. CDR3 coding DNA: TGCGCCAGCAGACCTGGGGGCGGGGGCGGCAATCAGCCCCAGCATTTT.

The chain uses TRBV30 and TRBJ2-3; 12 bases align to TRBD2. V trimming: 3 bases; J trimming: 6 bases; junction bases outside the gene matches: 16. Germline V gene lookup returns CDR1 GTSNPN and CDR2 SVGIG (reference sequence). The CDR3 spans 18 residues. This CDR3 reads CAWSRSRTSGISGDTQYF. The CDR3 nucleotides are TGTGCCTGGAGCCGATCACGGACTAGCGGGATCTCGGGGGATACGCAGTATTTT.

The rearrangement uses TRBV25-1 and TRBJ1-6, with D possibly being TRBD1 (6 bases). Germline V CDR1 and CDR2: MGHDK, SYGVNS. Trimming took 4 bases from V and 8 from J, leaving 18 bases between them. This CDR3 contains 16 residues. CDR3 protein: CASSVYEEGEYSPLHF. In DNA, the CDR3 is TGTGCCAGCAGTGTTTATGAAGAGGGGGAATATTCACCCCTCCACTTT.